Described below is a single T cell receptor beta chain sequence and its context. No antigen is known for it. PCR amplification relied on 60 Vbeta primers (plus 13 Jbeta primers). Using immunoSEQ multiplex PCR, the repertoire was profiled, and TCRdb retains in-frame clones only, with some absent. The table records about 120,000 clones, roughly 82% of them present only once. V dropped 5 bases and J dropped 8 bases, with 18 bases sitting between them. The CDR3 consists of 14 residues. Germline lookup yields CDR1 MNHEY and CDR2 SMNVEV (reference sequence). The data derive from a study of cytomegalovirus exposure and HLA in healthy donors. Study summary: Ancestry clustering placed around four fifths of 350 to 500 genotyped donors in the Caucasian-associated cluster. General study results and limits: In the analysis, some V segments, TRBV6-2 and TRBV6-3 included, were excluded as indistinguishable.

This chain uses TRBV27 with TRBJ1-1; D uncertain. The sequence was obtained from a young woman in good health and CMV-seronegative. Sample: PBMCs. CDR3 nucleotide sequence: TGTGCCAGCAGTCGAGTCCCCACGACTAACGAAGCTTTCTTT. Residues: CASSRVPTTNEAFF.